This TCR beta chain was identified in a study of blood T cells in healthy people across ages. Findings and caveats of the study: Estimates based on one million T cells were treated as lower bounds.

The sample providers were healthy Caucasian people from Russia, aged roughly 6 to 95. This clonotype was detected ten times or more. Its specificity is unknown. Through a sample-barcoded 5' primer and a J-beta primer mix, a second PCR was run for 7 to 11 cycles. Using its own MiXCR run on the 5' RACE reads, TCRdb lists one record per CDR3 protein. The sample yields 600,000 to 800,000 distinct CDR3 sequences, about 51% seen once. The CDR3 length is 13 residues. The V segment lost 5 bases and the J segment 5 bases; nucleotides outside the gene matches: 6. The germline CDR1 and CDR2 sequences are SQVTM and ANQGSEA.

This receptor was identified in a woman aged 80 or older in good health. The material sequenced was blood. J is TRBJ2-4 and V is TRBV29-1; 7 bases line up with TRBD1. The chain's CDR3 is CSVTDRVQNIQYF. In nucleotides, the CDR3 is TGCAGCGTTACCGACAGGGTCCAAAACATTCAGTACTTC. The whole variable domain, filled in from reference TRBV29-1 and TRBJ2-4, reads SAVISQKPSRDICQRGTSLTIQCQVDSQVTMMFWYRQQPGQSLTLIATANQGSEATYESGFVIDKFPISRPNLTFSTLTVSNMSPEDSSIYLCSVTDRVQNIQYFGAGTRLSVL.